This T cell receptor (beta chain) was captured in a study of blood T cell repertoires in COVID-19. About the study: COVID-19 samples from acute and convalescent phases originated in the United States, Italy and Spain. The cDNA or gDNA used as material had been derived from T cells, B-cell-depleted T cells, or PBMCs.

In the original analysis: Estimation of nucleated cell counts was performed using reference gene primer amplification. TCRdb's table, derived via immunoSEQ multiplex PCR, lists solely in-frame clones and lacks some. V, J and clone size are taken as reported in that table, and D and trimming were inferred from the DNA itself. The sample includes a few hundred thousand clones, around 88% of them seen just once. V lost 1 base and J lost 8; bases outside the gene matches: 7. The V gene's germline CDR1 is PRHDT and CDR2 FYEKMQ (reference sequence). This CDR3 is 16 amino acids long. This sequence joins TRBV13 and TRBJ2-3, with 12 bases identical to TRBD2. The sample comprised peripheral blood. The source of this sequence is a man between 45 and 60 years old with active or convalescent COVID-19. The CDR3: CASSLVLAGGPVTQYF. The CDR3 nucleotides read TGTGCCAGCAGCTTAGTCCTAGCGGGGGGGCCCGTTACGCAGTATTTT.